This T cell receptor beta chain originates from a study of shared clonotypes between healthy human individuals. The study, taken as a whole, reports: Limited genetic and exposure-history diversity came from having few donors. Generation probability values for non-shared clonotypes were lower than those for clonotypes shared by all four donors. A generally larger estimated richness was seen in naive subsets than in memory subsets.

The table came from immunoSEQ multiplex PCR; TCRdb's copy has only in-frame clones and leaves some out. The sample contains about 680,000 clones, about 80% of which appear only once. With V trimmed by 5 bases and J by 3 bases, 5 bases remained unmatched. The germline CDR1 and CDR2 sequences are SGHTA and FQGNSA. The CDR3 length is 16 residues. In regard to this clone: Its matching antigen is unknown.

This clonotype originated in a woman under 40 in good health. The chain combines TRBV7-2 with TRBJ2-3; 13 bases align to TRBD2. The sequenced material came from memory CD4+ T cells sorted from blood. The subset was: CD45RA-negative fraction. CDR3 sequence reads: CASSLTSGRATDTQYF. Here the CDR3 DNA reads TGTGCCAGCAGCCTAACTAGCGGGAGGGCAACAGATACGCAGTATTTT.